Listed below are T cell receptor beta chains from one sample, sequenced in a study of shared clonotypes between healthy human individuals. TCRdb keeps only in-frame clones here, not all; method: immunoSEQ multiplex PCR. The table has around 2,000,000 clones, around 95% seen once. Material: naive CD4+ T cells sorted from blood. The source is a man between 18 and 35 years old in good health. The CDR3 runs from the conserved cysteine through the conserved F or W. The D gene is left open where the match is weak. The size entry is marked missing in some rows and otherwise reads once, few, many or a size class.

j_call	v_call	d_call	clone_size	cdr3_nt	cdr3_aa
TRBJ2-7	TRBV6-5	.	.	TGTGCCAGCAAACGGGGCGGTAAAGACGAGCAGTACTTC	CASKRGGKDEQYF
TRBJ2-7	TRBV5-1	TRBD1	.	TGCGCCAGCAGATCCGCCGACAGGGAAGGCGAGCAGTACTTC	CASRSADREGEQYF
TRBJ1-5	TRBV5-1	.	.	TGCGCCAGCAGCTTGGAGGCAGGGGCAAGGTATCAGCCCCAGCATTTT	CASSLEAGARYQPQHF
TRBJ2-5	TRBV28	.	.	TGTGCCAGCAGTTTTTCAGGGGGGGCAACAGAGACCCAGTACTTC	CASSFSGGATETQYF
TRBJ2-1	TRBV28	TRBD2	.	TGTGCCAGCACTGGGCGGGAGGTGTTCTCCTACAATGAGCAGTTCTTC	CASTGREVFSYNEQFF
TRBJ1-6	TRBV5-1	.	.	TGCGCCAGCAGCTTGGACAGCTCCTATAATTCACCCCTCCACTTT	CASSLDSSYNSPLHF
TRBJ1-5	TRBV6-6	TRBD1	.	TGTGCCAGCAGCCGGACAGGGAATCAGCCCCAGCATTTT	CASSRTGNQPQHF
TRBJ2-3	TRBV5-1	.	.	TGCGCCAGCAGCTTGTCCACCTCTAGCACAGATACGCAGTATTTT	CASSLSTSSTDTQYF
TRBJ2-5	TRBV28	TRBD2	.	TGTGCCAGCAGTTTCCCGCTAGCGGGCACCGAACAAGAGACCCAGTACTTC	CASSFPLAGTEQETQYF
TRBJ1-2	TRBV5-1	TRBD1	.	TGCGCCAGCAGCCCCCGGGACAGGGGGGGAAAGGGTGGCTACACCTTC	CASSPRDRGGKGGYTF
TRBJ1-4	TRBV29-1	.	once	TGCAGCGTTACGGACAGAGAAAAACTGTTTTTT	CSVTDREKLFF
TRBJ1-1	TRBV5-6	.	.	TGTGCCAGCAGCTTTAGGCGGACAGTTGGCACTGAAGCTTTCTTT	CASSFRRTVGTEAFF
TRBJ1-2	TRBV6-5	.	.	TGTGCCAGCAGTTACTCGACCGGACGGAACTATGGCTACACCTTC	CASSYSTGRNYGYTF
TRBJ1-3	TRBV7-2	.	.	TGTGCCAGCAGCTTGTCGACAGGAAGGAACACCATATATTTT	CASSLSTGRNTIYF
TRBJ2-4	TRBV6-8	.	.	TGTGCCACCGCCCGACAGCGACTGAAAAACATTCAGTACTTC	CATARQRLKNIQYF
TRBJ1-3	TRBV9	.	.	TGTGCCAGCAGCACGTCCCTTTCCGGAAACACCATATATTTT	CASSTSLSGNTIYF
TRBJ2-2	TRBV2	.	.	TGTGCCAGCAGTGAACTAGCGAGATTTAACACCGGGGAGCTGTTTTTT	CASSELARFNTGELFF
TRBJ2-1	TRBV18	TRBD1	.	TGTGCCAGCTCACCGGCAGGGGGTTACAATGAGCAGTTCTTC	CASSPAGGYNEQFF
TRBJ2-6	TRBV19	TRBD1	.	TGTGCCAGTAGTCGACAGGGGGCTGGGGCCAACGTCCTGACTTTC	CASSRQGAGANVLTF
TRBJ1-1	TRBV29-1	.	once	TGCAGCGTTGAGTGGGGGAGGGACACTGAAGCTTTCTTT	CSVEWGRDTEAFF
TRBJ2-7	TRBV7-9	.	once	TGTGCCAGCAGCTTAGTTATAGCGCAAAACTACGAGCAGTACTTC	CASSLVIAQNYEQYF
TRBJ1-1	TRBV29-1	TRBD1	.	TGCAGCGGTGCTATAACAGGGGAGACTGAAGCTTTCTTT	CSGAITGETEAFF
TRBJ2-7	TRBV19	TRBD2	.	TGTGCCAGTAGTGGACTAGTCTACGAGCAGTACTTC	CASSGLVYEQYF
TRBJ2-7	TRBV5-4	.	few	TGTGCCAGCAGCCCAGACCGCCGTCAAAGCGAGCAGTACTTC	CASSPDRRQSEQYF
TRBJ2-7	TRBV13	TRBD1	.	TGTGCCAGCAGACTTCAGACAGGGGGCCCCTACGAGCAGTACTTC	CASRLQTGGPYEQYF
TRBJ1-6	TRBV15	.	few	TGTGCCACCAGCAGAGATCGGCAGGATCGCGCACCCCTCCACTTT	CATSRDRQDRAPLHF
TRBJ2-6	TRBV7-2	.	.	TGTGCCAGCAGCTGGGTAATCCAGGGAACTGGGGCCAACGTCCTGACTTTC	CASSWVIQGTGANVLTF
TRBJ2-1	TRBV6-6	.	.	TGTGCCAGCAGAAACGGGGGATCCTACAATGAGCAGTTCTTC	CASRNGGSYNEQFF
TRBJ2-1	TRBV30	TRBD2	.	TGTGCCTGGAGTAGACTCGGGGCGGGAGGCTGGGAGCAGTTCTTC	CAWSRLGAGGWEQFF
TRBJ2-1	TRBV10-2	.	.	TGCGCCAGCAGCAGGACACTCGGGGACTACAATGAGCAGTTCTTC	CASSRTLGDYNEQFF
TRBJ2-5	TRBV27	.	once	TGTGCCAGCAGTTTCTGGGGTGGGCAAGAGACCCAGTACTTC	CASSFWGGQETQYF
TRBJ1-5	TRBV4-1	.	.	TGCGCCAGCAGCCAACCAAGTCGGAATCAGCCCCAGCATTTT	CASSQPSRNQPQHF
TRBJ2-3	TRBV7-6	.	.	TGTGCCAGCAGCTTAGGACCAGCCACAGATACGCAGTATTTT	CASSLGPATDTQYF
TRBJ2-5	TRBV10-2	TRBD2	.	TGCGCCAGCAGTGAGTACAGCGGGAAGTACCAAGAGACCCAGTACTTC	CASSEYSGKYQETQYF
TRBJ1-2	TRBV27	.	.	TGTGCCAGCAGTTTATCGCGGGGGATGAGCTATGGCTACACCTTC	CASSLSRGMSYGYTF
TRBJ1-5	TRBV4-1	.	.	TGCGCCAGCAGCCAAGAGTCCCCGGCAGGGAATCAGCCCCAGCATTTT	CASSQESPAGNQPQHF
TRBJ1-2	TRBV19	.	.	TGTGCCAGTAGTCCCAGGGACAAGGCGGGTGGCTACACCTTC	CASSPRDKAGGYTF
TRBJ2-7	TRBV6-4	TRBD1	.	TGTGCCAGCATTCGACCGGGACAGGGGAAGTTCTACGAGCAGTACTTC	CASIRPGQGKFYEQYF
TRBJ1-5	TRBV30	.	few	TGTGCCTGGGGCGAGGGGCAGCCCCAGCATTTT	CAWGEGQPQHF
TRBJ1-1	TRBV15	.	.	TGTGCCACCAGCAGAGATCGTAATTTAGAAGCTTTCTTT	CATSRDRNLEAFF
TRBJ2-3	TRBV11-2	TRBD1	.	TGTGCCAGCAGCTTATTTGGGACAGGGACGCAGTATTTT	CASSLFGTGTQYF
TRBJ2-1	TRBV10-3	.	.	TGTGCCATCCCGGGACATAACTACAATGAGCAGTTCTTC	CAIPGHNYNEQFF
TRBJ2-6	TRBV5-6	.	once	TGTGCCAGCAGCTTGGCCACAGGGAGCGGGGCCAACGTCCTGACTTTC	CASSLATGSGANVLTF
TRBJ2-7	TRBV25-1	.	.	TGTGCCAGCAGTGGGGGCGTAGGGATCGCCTACGAGCAGTACTTC	CASSGGVGIAYEQYF
TRBJ2-5	TRBV10-2	TRBD2	.	TGCGCCAGCAGTTTCCTAGCGGGACAAGAGACCCAGTACTTC	CASSFLAGQETQYF
TRBJ1-2	TRBV29-1	TRBD1	.	TGCAGCGCCTCAGGGGGGAAACACTATGGCTACACCTTC	CSASGGKHYGYTF
TRBJ1-4	TRBV4-3	.	.	TGCGCCAGCAGCCAAGATTTCTTATTTGGGGCGTCGTGGGAAAAACTGTTTTTT	CASSQDFLFGASWEKLFF
TRBJ2-1	TRBV6-4	.	.	TGTGCCAGCAGTGCGGAGTGGGGAAAGGAGAATGAGCAGTTCTTC	CASSAEWGKENEQFF
TRBJ2-4	TRBV5-1	.	.	TGCGCCAGCAGCTCCCTGTCGCAAGGTCGGACAGAAAACATTCAGTACTTC	CASSSLSQGRTENIQYF